This TCR beta chain derives from a study of PD-1 blockade in classical Hodgkin lymphoma. V was cut by 3 bases and J by 5 bases, with 8 bases left in between. Looked up from germline, CDR1 is LNHDA and CDR2 is SQIVND (reference sequence). The CDR3 runs to 12 residues. Produced via immunoSEQ multiplex PCR; TCRdb's table is partial and in-frame only. The sample shows over 85,000 clones, about 93% of them seen only once. As for time point: cycle 4 day 1 (C4D1), after less than 7 weeks of nivolumab. Each patient experienced a relapse that followed autologous stem cell transplantation, and brentuximab vedotin exposure varied.

This receptor was identified in a human donor with classical Hodgkin lymphoma. The chain employs TRBV19 and TRBJ2-7, with D perhaps being TRBD1 or TRBD2 (5 bases each). This specimen consisted of peripheral blood mononuclear cells (PBMCs), obtained before the fourth cycle of nivolumab. DNA for the CDR3: TGTGCCAGTAGTATTGGGGGAGACGAGCAGTACTTC. Its protein product is CASSIGGDEQYF.